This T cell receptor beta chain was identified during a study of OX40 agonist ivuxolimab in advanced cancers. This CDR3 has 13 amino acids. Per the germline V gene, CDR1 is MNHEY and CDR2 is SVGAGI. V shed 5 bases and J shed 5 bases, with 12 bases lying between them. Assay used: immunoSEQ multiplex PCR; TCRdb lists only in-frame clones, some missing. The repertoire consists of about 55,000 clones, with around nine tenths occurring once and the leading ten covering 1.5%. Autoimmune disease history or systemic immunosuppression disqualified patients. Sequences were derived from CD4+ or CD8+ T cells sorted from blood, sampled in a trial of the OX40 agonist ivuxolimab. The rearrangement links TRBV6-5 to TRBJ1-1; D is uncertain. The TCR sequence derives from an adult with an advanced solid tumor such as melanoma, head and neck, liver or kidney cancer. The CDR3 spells CASSEGGVTEAFF. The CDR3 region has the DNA TGTGCCAGCAGTGAAGGCGGGGTGACTGAAGCTTTCTTT.